Described below is a single T cell receptor (beta chain) sequence and its context. The target antigen is unknown. The CDR3 regions of TCR beta were amplified from RNA transcripts. In the first-round RT-PCR of the TCR CDR3, the HTBI primer set was used. One entry per CDR3 protein, called by TCRdb with MiXCR from the multiplex PCR reads. The sample lists roughly 560,000 distinct CDR3 sequences; roughly 14% were seen once. The V gene end was trimmed by 5 bases and the J gene end by 1 base; junction bases not matched to a gene: 7. Germline V gives CDR1 MNHEY, CDR2 SVGAGI. The CDR3 length is 15 residues. This entry comes from a study of T cells in Graves' hyperthyroidism and ophthalmopathy. Study-level information: Sampling of peripheral blood happened at initial diagnosis, prior to any treatment. General observations from the study: Blood shared most expanded thyroid clonotypes above 0.001.

Ophthalmopathy cases met thresholds of Clinical Activity Score at least 3, NOSPECS grade at least 4 and duration under 3 months. Isolation of PBMCs was performed on 8 to 10 ml fresh peripheral blood. V and J are TRBV6-5 and TRBJ1-1; 7 bases are a match to TRBD1. The sample taken for sequencing was blood. The receptor's source is a woman aged 40-49 years with Graves' ophthalmopathy. The CDR3 is CASSHDRAWNTEAFF. CDR3 nucleotides: TGTGCCAGCAGTCACGACAGGGCATGGAACACTGAAGCTTTCTTT.